A single sample gave rise to the 22 T cell receptor beta chains below, sequenced in a study of breast tumors, draining lymph nodes, adjacent tissues. Samples came from axillary lymph nodes draining the breast cancer. TCRdb passed the multiplex PCR reads through MiXCR, listing each CDR3 protein once. The table has 140,000 or so distinct CDR3 sequences, 30% to 35% seen once. The sample was axillary lymph node tissue. The source is a female donor with breast cancer. Some clones in this sample may be carry-over from other donors' samples.

This clonotype has ten or more counts. This may arise from a read error, as a much more abundant clone is one base away. This sequence joins TRBV20-1 and TRBJ2-5, with D perhaps assigned TRBD1 or TRBD2 (5 bases each). This CDR3 is 12 amino acids long. Germline assignment: CDR1 DFQATT and CDR2 SNEGSKA (reference sequence). In DNA form, the CDR3 reads TGCAGTGCTAGAGTTGTGACCGGGACCCCGTACTTC. It yields the protein CSARVVTGTPYF.

The chain employs TRBV7-2 and TRBJ2-7; 11 bases line up with TRBD1. The germline CDR1 and CDR2 sequences are SGHTA and FQGNSA. The CDR3 consists of 14 residues. J lost 6 bases, V lost 5 bases, and 6 bases had no gene match. This CDR3 is CASSPGTGGVEQYF. CDR3 in DNA: TGTGCCAGCAGCCCAGGGACAGGGGGAGTCGAGCAGTACTTC.

The sample holds one count of this clonotype. The chain is built from TRBV20-1 and TRBJ2-3; possible D gene TRBD1, 6 bases. The end of the DNA aligns better with TRBJ1-5, so the J call may be wrong. Looked up from germline, CDR1 is DFQATT and CDR2 is SNEGSKA (reference sequence). This CDR3 is 14 amino acids long. The CDR3 here is CSARMGGGTDTQHF. The DNA of the CDR3 is TGCAGTGCTAGAATGGGGGGGGGCACAGATACGCAGCATTTT.

The chain links TRBV9 to TRBJ2-2; D unresolved. The CDR3 loop spans 15 amino acids. V dropped 4 bases and J dropped 5 bases, with 15 bases sitting between them. The germline CDR1 and CDR2 sequences are SGDLS and YYNGEE. The CDR3 sequence is CASSTQRFGTGELFF. The CDR3, as DNA: TGTGCCAGCAGCACTCAAAGGTTTGGGACCGGGGAGCTGTTTTTT.

In this sample, this clonotype turned up many times. This sequence joins TRBV4-1 and TRBJ1-2; D is ambiguous. V was cut by 1 base and J by 2 bases, with 11 bases left in between. The germline V gene has CDR1 MGHRA and CDR2 YSYEKL. The length of the CDR3 is 15 residues. The CDR3 spells CASSQGRGMNYGYTF. The DNA of the CDR3 is TGCGCCAGCAGCCAAGGGAGAGGGATGAACTATGGCTACACCTTC.

At least ten counts were recorded for this clonotype. The chain carries TRBV18 and TRBJ1-2; D not certain. Germline V gene data show CDR1 as KGHSH and CDR2 as LQKENI. With 0 bases removed from V and 4 bases from J, the gap between germline ends came to 6 bases. There are 13 residues in the CDR3. CDR3 sequence (DNA): TGTGCCAGCTCACCACCAAGTTCCTATGGCTACACCTTC. Protein: CASSPPSSYGYTF.

The rearrangement links TRBV5-1 to TRBJ1-5, with a possible D match to TRBD1 (6 bases). V was cut by 2 bases and J by 3 bases, with 12 bases left in between. Germline V gene sequence: CDR1 SGHRS, CDR2 YFSETQ. The CDR3 is made up of 15 amino acids. CDR3: CASSLGGRDNQPQHF. As DNA, the CDR3 is TGCGCCAGCAGCTTAGGGGGTCGGGACAATCAGCCCCAGCATTTT. The entire variable domain, with the rest obtained from reference TRBV5-1 and TRBJ1-5, is as follows: KAGVTQTPRYLIKTRGQQVTLSCSPISGHRSVSWYQQTPGQGLQFLFEYFSETQRNKGNFPGRFSGRQFSNSRSEMNVSTLELGDSALYLCASSLGGRDNQPQHFGDGTRLSIL.

This clonotype was recorded at least ten times. The chain uses TRBV10-3 and TRBJ2-7, with D tentatively TRBD1 (5 bases). Germline CDR1 ENHRY, CDR2 SYGVKD. This CDR3 is built from 12 residues. V was clipped by 5 bases and J by 1 base, with 6 bases between them. DNA for the CDR3: TGTGCCATCAGTCCAGGGTCCTACGAGCAGTACTTC. Residues: CAISPGSYEQYF.

This clonotype was seen many times. The V call is TRBV5-1, the J call TRBJ2-5, with 7 bases that match TRBD1. The V gene's germline CDR1 is SGHRS and CDR2 YFSETQ. The CDR3 sequence is 13 residues long. With V trimmed by 2 bases and J by 5 bases, 3 bases remained unmatched. Written as DNA, the CDR3 is TGCGCCAGCAGCTTTACAGGGGACGAGACCCAGTACTTC. Translated: CASSFTGDETQYF.

This clonotype was detected ten times or more. The rearrangement uses TRBV18 and TRBJ2-2, with a tentative D call TRBD2 (6 bases). This CDR3 region has 16 residues. Germline V gene sequence: CDR1 KGHSH, CDR2 LQKENI. Trimming cost V 4 bases and J 0 bases, with 12 bases left between them. The CDR3 bases are TGTGCCAGCTCACTTGGACTACCCGCGAACACCGGGGAGCTGTTTTTT. Its translation: CASSLGLPANTGELFF.

This clonotype was seen ten or more times. The gene calls are TRBV5-5 and TRBJ2-1, with D possibly matching TRBD1 (6 bases). This CDR3 has 14 amino acids. CDR1 is SGHKS, CDR2 YYEKEE, per germline (reference sequence). With 9 bases removed from V and 3 bases from J, the gap between germline ends came to 16 bases. The CDR3 bases are TGTGCCACCTACGGCAGGGGAAACTACAATGAGCAGTTCTTC. Its protein is CATYGRGNYNEQFF.

Worth noting for this clonotype: The limits of the CDR3 on the DNA are not certain, so only TCRdb's listed CDR3 is given. This rearrangement joins TRBV5-1 to TRBJ2-7; TRBD2 was called by the table and not checked on the DNA. Germline-derived CDR1 and CDR2 are SGHRS and YFSETQ. The CDR3 has 22 residues if both end residues are counted. This chain's CDR3 is CASSFYICSARVPSGDSYEQYF.

On this clonotype: This likely comes from a read error, as the CDR3 has no conserved phenylalanine or tryptophan at its end. It is unclear where the CDR3 begins or ends on the DNA, so no DNA is shown, and the CDR3 is as TCRdb lists it. The rearrangement uses TRBV2 and TRBJ2-7; the table calls TRBD1, which could not be checked here. CDR1 SNHLY and CDR2 FYNNEI come from the germline V gene. Including both end residues, the CDR3 is 11 amino acids long. CDR3 sequence: CASSDQLGQGL.

Many counts were recorded for this clonotype. The rearrangement uses TRBV7-6 and TRBJ1-6; possible D gene TRBD1, 5 bases. V dropped 5 bases and J dropped 6 bases, with 11 bases sitting between them. This CDR3 has 14 amino acids. Per the germline V gene, CDR1 is SGHVS and CDR2 is FNYEAQ. CDR3 sequence: CASSASGGNSPLHF. DNA of the CDR3: TGTGCCAGCAGCGCTTCTGGGGGTAATTCACCCCTCCACTTT.

Many counts were recorded for this clonotype. The V gene is TRBV6-5, the J gene TRBJ2-3; D may be TRBD1 (6 bases). Per the germline V gene, CDR1 is MNHEY and CDR2 is SVGAGI. The CDR3 consists of 13 residues. V was trimmed by 8 bases and J by 11 bases, leaving 20 bases between them. As DNA, the CDR3 is TGTGCCAGCCCCTCAGAACAGGGAAAGGGGCAGTATTTT. It yields the protein CASPSEQGKGQYF.

This clonotype was counted at least ten times. The rearrangement uses TRBV10-3 and TRBJ2-5, with D possibly TRBD2 on 6 matching bases. The CDR3 loop spans 14 amino acids. CDR1 ENHRY and CDR2 SYGVKD come from the germline V gene. V lost 7 bases to trimming and J lost 4 bases, with 16 bases between them. CDR3 nucleotide sequence: TGTGCCATCAATCCAGGGTACGGGAGAGAGACCCAGTACTTC. Translated, it gives CAINPGYGRETQYF.

This clonotype was seen ten or more times. This chain connects TRBV30 to TRBJ2-5, with 9 bases that match TRBD2. The J segment lost 5 bases and the V segment lost 5 bases, leaving 6 bases of the junction unmatched. Per the germline V gene, CDR1 is GTSNPN and CDR2 is SVGIG (reference sequence). There are 13 residues in the CDR3. The DNA of the CDR3 is TGTGCCTGGGAGCGGGGGGCTAGGGAGACCCAGTACTTC. Translated: CAWERGARETQYF.

A remark on this clonotype: It is unclear where the CDR3 begins or ends on the DNA, so no DNA is shown, and the CDR3 is as TCRdb lists it. The rearrangement joins TRBV12-5 to TRBJ1-5; TRBD1, the table's D call, was not compared with the DNA. The CDR3 length is 16 residues, termini included. CDR1 is LGHNT, CDR2 FRNRAP, per germline. This CDR3 reads CASGFVGQGAYQPLHF.

The chain carries TRBV19 and TRBJ1-5; maybe TRBD1 (6 bases). CDR1 LNHDA and CDR2 SQIVND come from the germline V gene (reference sequence). CDR3 size: 15 residues. Trimming left V 7 bases short and J 4 bases short, with 17 bases between. CDR3 nucleotide sequence: TGTGCCAGTATGAGGGCACAGGGCGGGAATCAGCCCCAGCATTTT. This codes for CASMRAQGGNQPQHF.

This clonotype has ten or more counts. V usage is TRBV11-2 and J usage is TRBJ1-6, with D possibly TRBD1 on 6 matching bases. Deletions cut 4 bases from V and 10 bases from J, with 17 bases between. Germline CDR1 is SGHAT and CDR2 is FQNNGV. The CDR3 length is 15 residues. CDR3 sequence: CASSSRDTSWSPLHF. The CDR3 region has the DNA TGTGCCAGCAGCTCACGGGACACCTCCTGGTCACCCCTCCACTTT.

As for this clonotype: Being one base from a much bigger clone, this may be a read error. This chain links TRBV3-1 with TRBJ2-1, with D perhaps matching TRBD1 (6 bases). There are 15 residues in the CDR3. V was clipped by 1 base and J by 4 bases, with 11 bases between them. Germline loops: CDR1 LGHDT, CDR2 YNNKEL (reference sequence). CDR3 sequence (DNA): TGTGCCAGCAGCCAAGTGGCGCAGGGGTACAATGAGCAGTTCTTC. It is translated as CASSQVAQGYNEQFF.

Ten or more counts support this clonotype. The chain links TRBV14 to TRBJ1-2; D remains ambiguous. Germline values: CDR1 SGHDN, CDR2 FVKESK. V was trimmed by 0 bases and J by 4 bases, leaving 9 bases between them. The CDR3 length is 14 residues. CDR3 sequence reads: CASSQDHTFYGYTF. DNA for the CDR3: TGTGCCAGCAGCCAAGACCATACGTTCTATGGCTACACCTTC.